The next 30 T cell receptor beta chains were all read from a single sample in a study of blood T cell repertoires in COVID-19. Some clones are missing from TCRdb's copy, which holds only in-frame ones; the method was immunoSEQ multiplex PCR. The repertoire includes about 400,000 clones, 65% to 90% of them detected once, and just over 7% sits in the top ten. The sequencing sample was made of peripheral blood. The receptors come from a woman in her sixties with COVID-19, enrolled during active disease.

This chain joins TRBV14 and TRBJ2-1; 9 bases are shared with TRBD2. This CDR3 is 16 amino acids long. V dropped 2 bases and J dropped 3; count of bases not matched to a gene: 5. Germline CDR1 SGHDN, CDR2 FVKESK. The CDR3: CASSQRPAGGYNEQFF. CDR3 nucleotides: TGTGCCAGCAGCCAACGGCCAGCGGGGGGCTACAATGAGCAGTTCTTC.

The chain uses TRBV29-1 and TRBJ2-1, with TRBD2 as a possible D gene (5 bases). Trimming took 7 bases from V and 0 from J, leaving 19 bases between them. Looked up from germline, CDR1 is SQVTM and CDR2 is ANQGSEA. The CDR3 is made up of 16 amino acids. This CDR3 reads CSGVDFPLSSYNEQFF. CDR3 coding DNA: TGCAGCGGGGTGGACTTCCCCCTAAGCTCCTACAATGAGCAGTTCTTC.

This clone was detected only once. The chain links TRBV2 to TRBJ2-1; TRBD2 agrees at 7 bases. The germline V gene has CDR1 SNHLY and CDR2 FYNNEI. This CDR3 has 15 amino acids. Trimming at V came to 3 bases and at J to 8 bases, leaving 10 bases not matched to a gene. The CDR3: CASSEATSRGDEQFF. Written as DNA, the CDR3 is TGTGCCAGCAGTGAGGCGACTAGCCGGGGAGATGAGCAGTTCTTC.

This chain uses TRBV4-1 with TRBJ2-3, with 7 bases identical to TRBD2. V dropped 7 bases and J dropped 0; count of bases not matched to a gene: 4. The CDR3 covers 14 residues. Germline V lookup: CDR1 MGHRA, CDR2 YSYEKL. The CDR3, as DNA: TGCGCCAGCAAGCGGGGCCCTAGCACAGATACGCAGTATTTT. It translates to CASKRGPSTDTQYF.

V gene TRBV30 combines with J gene TRBJ2-7; 8 positions match TRBD1. V lost 3 bases, J lost 4 bases, and 11 bases stayed unmatched. Germline CDR1 and CDR2: GTSNPN and SVGIG (reference sequence). The CDR3 loop spans 15 amino acids. The CDR3 DNA is TGTGCCTGGAGCAAGAAGGGACAGGCGGGATACGAGCAGTACTTC. It codes for CAWSKKGQAGYEQYF.

The chain recombines TRBV2 with TRBJ1-5; D remains ambiguous. Trimming took 8 bases from V and 3 from J, leaving 14 bases between them. The CDR3 length is 14 residues. Germline CDR1 and CDR2: SNHLY and FYNNEI. CDR3 DNA sequence: TGTGCCAGCCAGATAACACAAAACAATCAGCCCCAGCATTTT. It is translated as CASQITQNNQPQHF.

V and J are TRBV6-5 and TRBJ1-1, with 9 bases fitting TRBD1. The CDR3 runs 12 residues. V dropped 6 bases and J dropped 12; count of bases not matched to a gene: 8. CDR1 and CDR2 from the germline V gene are MNHEY and SVGAGI. The CDR3 loop reads CASRSGTGWTFF. The CDR3 DNA is TGTGCCAGCAGGTCCGGGACAGGGTGGACTTTCTTT.

V usage is TRBV6-5 and J usage is TRBJ1-3; D is uncertain. The V gene's germline CDR1 is MNHEY and CDR2 SVGAGI. The V gene lost 0 bases and the J gene lost 3 bases, with 12 bases spanning the gap. The CDR3 loop spans 16 amino acids. CDR3 in amino acids: CASSYSPGKGGNTIYF. CDR3 nucleotide sequence: TGTGCCAGCAGTTACTCCCCGGGAAAAGGTGGAAACACCATATATTTT.

The J gene is TRBJ1-1, the V gene TRBV2; D not certain. CDR3 length: 13 residues. CDR1 is SNHLY and CDR2 is FYNNEI in the germline V gene. The V and J ends lost 6 bases and 1 base respectively, with 9 bases between them. The CDR3 here is CASSAAGNTEAFF. The DNA of the CDR3 is TGTGCCAGCAGCGCCGCGGGGAACACTGAAGCTTTCTTT.

V usage is TRBV10-3 and J usage is TRBJ2-1; 8 nucleotides line up with TRBD2. Germline CDR1 is ENHRY and CDR2 is SYGVKD. CDR3 length equals 15 residues. Unmatched junction bases numbered 2, after V lost 4 bases and J lost 0 bases. The CDR3 nucleotides are TGTGCCATCAGTGGAGCGGGGGACTCCTACAATGAGCAGTTCTTC. Translating gives CAISGAGDSYNEQFF.

The chain links TRBV21-1 to TRBJ1-5; the table's D call, TRBD1, was not checked against the DNA. TRBV21-1 is shown as a pseudogene. The CDR3 has 16 residues. The DNA of the CDR3 is TGTGCCAGCAGCAAAGGAGGCAGGGGATGCGATCAGCCCCAGCATTTT. This sequence encodes CASSKGGRGCDQPQHF.

Turning to this clone: At one end, the junction sequence differs from germline, possibly due to a read error. V and J are TRBV5-6 and TRBJ2-7, with D maybe TRBD1 (6 bases). The CDR3 runs 12 residues. Germline V gene lookup returns CDR1 SGHDT and CDR2 YYEEEE. CDR3 sequence (DNA): TGTGCCAGCAGCTGGGGACAATCCGAGCAATACTTC. Amino acid sequence: CASSWGQSEQYF.

The chain employs TRBV9 and TRBJ2-7, with 7 nucleotides matching TRBD2. V lost 8 bases to trimming and J lost 5 bases; unmatched junction nucleotides: 10. CDR1 SGDLS and CDR2 YYNGEE come from the germline V gene. This CDR3 has 13 amino acids. This CDR3 reads CASTGLPGDEQYF. The CDR3 coding sequence is TGTGCCAGTACGGGACTACCCGGCGACGAGCAGTACTTC. Full variable domain (missing parts from reference TRBV9 and TRBJ2-7): DSGVTQTPKHLITATGQRVTLRCSPRSGDLSVYWYQQSLDQGLQFLIQYYNGEERAKGNILERFSAQQFPDLHSELNLSSLELGDSALYFCASTGLPGDEQYFGPGTRLTVT.

The gene calls are TRBV6-4 and TRBJ1-5; D remains ambiguous. The CDR3 extends over 17 amino acids. Germline V CDR1 and CDR2: MRHNA, SNTAGT. Trimming cost V 5 bases and J 4 bases, with 21 bases left between them. CDR3 sequence: CASSPAIAPLSNQPQHF. CDR3 sequence (DNA): TGTGCCAGCAGTCCGGCCATAGCCCCATTAAGTAATCAGCCCCAGCATTTT.

The chain combines TRBV4-2 with TRBJ2-1; TRBD2 agrees at 8 bases. With 3 bases clipped from V and 4 bases from J, the junction kept 5 bases outside the gene matches. Germline V CDR1 and CDR2: LGHNA, YNFKEQ. The CDR3 has 15 residues. This CDR3 reads CASSQSGGGYNEQFF. DNA of the CDR3: TGTGCCAGCAGCCAGTCGGGGGGGGGATACAATGAGCAGTTCTTC.

The rearrangement links TRBV6-2 or TRBV6-3 to TRBJ2-1; 9 nucleotides match TRBD1. Germline V lookup: CDR1 MNHEY, CDR2 SVGEGT. Trimming removed 2 bases from V and 8 bases from J; junction bases left unmatched: 13. The CDR3 is 17 residues long. The CDR3 DNA reads as TGTGCCAGCAGTTACGGGACAGGGTATACCGTTTTTTATGAGCAGTTCTTC. This gives the protein CASSYGTGYTVFYEQFF.

The J gene is TRBJ2-5, the V gene TRBV5-8, with TRBD2 as a possible D gene (6 bases). The CDR3 is 15 residues long. Germline V CDR1 and CDR2: SGHTS, YDEGEE. The V gene lost 0 bases and the J gene lost 1 base, with 10 bases spanning the gap. The CDR3 loop reads CASSLVAGRQETQYF. The CDR3 nucleotides read TGTGCCAGCAGCTTGGTCGCGGGGCGCCAAGAGACCCAGTACTTC.

The rearrangement joins TRBV27 to TRBJ2-5, with TRBD2 matching 10 bases. Trimming removed 4 bases from V and 2 bases from J; junction bases left unmatched: 7. The CDR3 has 16 residues. Germline V gene data show CDR1 as MNHEY and CDR2 as SMNVEV (reference sequence). The DNA of the CDR3 is TGTGCCAGCAGTTCGGTCCAAGCGGGGGGGCAAGAGACCCAGTACTTC. Amino acids: CASSSVQAGGQETQYF.

The CDR3: CASSPRGSQPQHF. The DNA of the CDR3 is TGTGCCAGCAGCCCTAGGGGAAGTCAGCCCCAGCATTTT. This rearrangement joins TRBV9 to TRBJ1-5, with D possibly matching TRBD1 (5 bases). The germline V gene has CDR1 SGDLS and CDR2 YYNGEE. This CDR3 contains 13 residues. V lost 4 bases to trimming and J lost 6 bases, with 11 bases between them.

The chain is built from TRBV6-5 and TRBJ2-1; D gene uncertain. The germline CDR1 and CDR2 sequences are MNHEY and SVGAGI. V was cut by 6 bases and J by 7 bases, with 7 bases left in between. This CDR3 spans 11 amino acids. The CDR3 region has the DNA TGTGCCAGCAGCCTATGGAATGAGCAGTTCTTC. This encodes CASSLWNEQFF.

The genes are TRBV5-4 and TRBJ2-7, with TRBD1 matching over 10 bases. Per germline, CDR1 SGHNT and CDR2 YYREEE (reference sequence). The CDR3 length is 15 residues. The V segment lost 6 bases and the J segment 6 bases; nucleotides outside the gene matches: 12. Here the CDR3 DNA reads TGTGCCAGCACCTACACCCCGACAGGGGGCCGCGAGCAGTACTTC. Protein product: CASTYTPTGGREQYF.

The V gene is TRBV9, the J gene TRBJ1-4; D call uncertain. Trimming pared 0 bases from V and 5 bases from J, leaving 11 bases between. This CDR3 has 15 amino acids. Germline CDR1 SGDLS, CDR2 YYNGEE. The CDR3 DNA reads as TGTGCCAGCAGCGTAGGCGGGAGAGGAAATGAAAAACTGTTTTTT. Its protein is CASSVGGRGNEKLFF.

In its sample, this clone was seen a few times. This chain links TRBV7-2 with TRBJ1-6; the D is unclear. The CDR3 runs 15 residues. The germline V and J ends were trimmed by 4 bases and 6 bases, with 13 bases remaining between them. Germline CDR1 reads SGHTA; CDR2 reads FQGNSA. The CDR3 reads CASSSTTGLNSPLHF. In nucleotides, the CDR3 is TGTGCCAGCAGCTCGACAACTGGTCTTAATTCACCCCTCCACTTT.

V and J are TRBV7-8 and TRBJ1-6; D unclear. The length of the CDR3 is 15 residues. Germline CDR1 reads SGHVS; CDR2 reads FQNEAQ. Trimming removed 5 bases at V and 7 bases at J, with 15 bases between. CDR3 sequence (DNA): TGTGCCAGCAGCACCAGAGTTGGGCAGAATTCACCCCTCCACTTT. Amino acids: CASSTRVGQNSPLHF.

The J gene is TRBJ2-7, the V gene TRBV27; 8 nucleotides match TRBD1. Germline CDR1 MNHEY, CDR2 SMNVEV (reference sequence). After removal of 10 bases from V and 3 bases from J, the junction contained 5 bases not matched to a gene. This CDR3 has 12 amino acids. CDR3 in amino acids: CATQGQGYEQYF. Written as DNA, the CDR3 is TGTGCCACCCAAGGACAGGGCTACGAGCAGTACTTC.

The chain has TRBV11-2 and TRBJ2-5; maybe TRBD2 (5 bases). Germline V gene sequence: CDR1 SGHAT, CDR2 FQNNGV. The ends were cut back, 1 base at V and 1 base at J, with 10 bases in the middle. The CDR3 covers 15 residues. The CDR3 spells CASSLGRGIQETQYF. In nucleotides, the CDR3 is TGTGCCAGCAGCTTAGGACGGGGAATCCAAGAGACCCAGTACTTC. Using reference TRBV11-2 and TRBJ2-5 for the parts outside the CDR3, the full variable domain is EAGVAQSPRYKIIEKRQSVAFWCNPISGHATLYWYQQILGQGPKLLIQFQNNGVVDDSQLPKDRFSAERLKGVDSTLKIQPAKLEDSAVYLCASSLGRGIQETQYFGPGTRLLVL.

The V and J genes are TRBV5-1 and TRBJ2-7, with D possibly TRBD1 on 5 matching bases. Between the trimmed V and J ends, which lost 4 bases and 6 bases, there was a span of 14 bases. Germline-derived CDR1 and CDR2 are SGHRS and YFSETQ. The length of the CDR3 is 13 residues. The CDR3 DNA reads as TGCGCCAGCAGCCCAAACCAGGGTTCCGAGCAGTACTTC. It is translated as CASSPNQGSEQYF.

The table lists this clone with a count of one. The rearrangement links TRBV11-2 to TRBJ2-7, with a weak D call TRBD2 (7 bases). CDR3 length equals 15 residues. V was clipped by 1 base and J by 5 bases, with 15 bases between them. Germline V gene sequence: CDR1 SGHAT, CDR2 FQNNGV. CDR3 bases: TGTGCCAGCAGCTTAGCGGGGGGCGAGGGAAACGAGCAGTACTTC. Translation: CASSLAGGEGNEQYF.

The V and J genes are TRBV5-1 and TRBJ2-5; weak D call: TRBD2 (6 bases). The germline V gene has CDR1 SGHRS and CDR2 YFSETQ. V lost 6 bases and J 3 bases, leaving 18 bases between the germline ends. This CDR3 has 15 amino acids. The CDR3 is CASTFRAGIEETQYF. CDR3 coding DNA: TGCGCCAGCACCTTTCGAGCGGGCATTGAAGAGACCCAGTACTTC.

V usage is TRBV28 and J usage is TRBJ1-2; 11 bases line up with TRBD1. In germline, CDR1 is MDHEN, CDR2 SYDVKM. With V trimmed by 6 bases and J by 5 bases, 11 bases remained unmatched. This CDR3 comprises 16 residues. DNA for the CDR3: TGTGCCAGCAGCGATCCACCCGGGACAGGGGGATATGGCTACACCTTC. The encoded protein is CASSDPPGTGGYGYTF.